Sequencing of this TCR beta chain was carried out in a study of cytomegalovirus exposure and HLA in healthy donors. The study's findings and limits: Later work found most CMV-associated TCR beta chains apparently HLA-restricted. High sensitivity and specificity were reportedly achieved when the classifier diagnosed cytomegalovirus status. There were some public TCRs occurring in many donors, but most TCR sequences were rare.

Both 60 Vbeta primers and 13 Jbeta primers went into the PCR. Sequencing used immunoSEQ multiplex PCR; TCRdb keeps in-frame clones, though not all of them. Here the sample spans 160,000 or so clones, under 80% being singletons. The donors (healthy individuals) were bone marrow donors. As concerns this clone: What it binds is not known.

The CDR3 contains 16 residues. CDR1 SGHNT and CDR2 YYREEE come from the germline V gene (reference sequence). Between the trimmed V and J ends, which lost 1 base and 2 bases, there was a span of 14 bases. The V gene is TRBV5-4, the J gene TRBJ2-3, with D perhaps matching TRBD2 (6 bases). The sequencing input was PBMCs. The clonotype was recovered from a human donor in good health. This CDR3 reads CASSLFGTPDTDTQYF. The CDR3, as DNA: TGTGCCAGCAGCTTGTTCGGGACTCCAGACACAGATACGCAGTATTTT.